The entry below describes one T cell receptor (beta chain). The data were produced by immunoSEQ multiplex PCR, yet TCRdb's version contains in-frame clones alone and is incomplete. The table lists 10,000 to 15,000 clones, approximately 94% of them singletons, with 9.1% in the top ten. The data originate from a study of technical replicates of blood from a handful of donors. The receptor was isolated from a human donor in good health. Material for sequencing was PBMCs.

The CDR3 protein is CASSLNRVSGRGNTEAFF. As DNA, the CDR3 is TGTGCCAGCAGCTTAAATCGGGTTTCTGGCCGGGGAAACACTGAAGCTTTCTTT. V and J are TRBV7-9 and TRBJ1-1; D not resolved. The germline gives CDR1 SEHNR, CDR2 FQNEAQ (reference sequence). The CDR3 sequence is 18 residues long. Trimming removed 2 bases from V and 2 bases from J, with 21 bases in between.